This T cell receptor (beta chain) was found in a study of shared clonotypes between healthy human individuals. Produced via immunoSEQ multiplex PCR; TCRdb's table is partial and in-frame only. The sample carries some 2.1 million clones, 90% to 95% recorded once. Naive CD8 cells lacked CD45RO and underwent positive selection for CCR7, leaving out terminally differentiated effector memory CD45RA+ cells. Study findings and constraints: Unshared clonotypes carried lower generation probabilities than those common to all four donors. Memory subsets generally showed smaller estimated richness than naive subsets did. Between a handful of donors, naive CD4 clonotypes were shared at a level of around 5.2%.

Worth noting for this clone: Antigen: not known.

Sample: naive CD8+ T cells from PBMCs. This TCR derives from a man between 18 and 29 years old in good health. Some clones in this sample may be carry-over from other donors' samples.

CDR3 amino acids: CASSPGQGMGDEQFF. CDR3 coding DNA: TGTGCCAGCAGCCCGGGACAGGGAATGGGCGATGAGCAGTTCTTC. The rearrangement uses TRBV5-6 and TRBJ2-1; 9 bases match TRBD1. CDR1 and CDR2 from the germline V gene are SGHDT and YYEEEE. The V and J ends lost 4 bases and 8 bases, in that order; junction bases with no gene match: 10. This CDR3 is 15 amino acids long.